The 15 T cell receptor beta chains listed next were all sequenced from one sample in a study of blood T cell repertoires in COVID-19. Assay used: immunoSEQ multiplex PCR; TCRdb lists only in-frame clones, some missing. The table records around 200,000 clones, over 65% of them present only once. Sequenced: peripheral blood. Receptors were obtained from a person aged 65 to 79 with COVID-19, enrolled during active disease.

This clone was seen once. J is TRBJ2-1 and V is TRBV19, with 11 nucleotides matching TRBD2. The CDR3 spans 15 residues. The J segment lost 5 bases and the V segment lost 3 bases, leaving 3 bases of the junction unmatched. Germline-derived CDR1 and CDR2 are LNHDA and SQIVND (reference sequence). CDR3 nucleotides: TGTGCCAGTAGTATCCAACTAGCGGGAGACAATGAGCAGTTCTTC. Protein product: CASSIQLAGDNEQFF.

CDR3 sequence (DNA): TGTGCCAGCAGAATCCGGACAGGGGTAAATCAGCCCCAGCATTTT. This encodes CASRIRTGVNQPQHF. The chain couples TRBV7-2 to TRBJ1-5; TRBD1 matches 9 bases. J was trimmed by 4 bases and V by 6 bases; bases with no gene match: 7. CDR1 and CDR2 from the germline V gene are SGHTA and FQGNSA. The CDR3 spans 15 residues.

The chain uses TRBV27 and TRBJ1-2; D possibly corresponds to TRBD1 (6 bases). Per germline, CDR1 MNHEY and CDR2 SMNVEV (reference sequence). CDR3 length: 14 amino acids. V lost 2 bases, J lost 6 bases, and 13 bases lay in between. The CDR3 DNA follows: TGTGCCAGCAGTTTAGATCGGCAGGGGAATGGCTACACCTTC. It yields the protein CASSLDRQGNGYTF.

V gene TRBV6-1 combines with J gene TRBJ1-4; D gene uncertain. Germline-derived CDR1 and CDR2 are MNHNS and SASEGT. This CDR3 is 14 amino acids long. V was shortened by 1 base and J by 5 bases, with 8 bases between the two germline ends. The CDR3 loop is CASSEGLSNEKLFF. In DNA form, the CDR3 reads TGTGCCAGCAGTGAAGGACTTTCGAATGAAAAACTGTTTTTT.

This clone was recorded only once. The chain joins TRBV5-8 to TRBJ1-2; TRBD1 matches at 10 bases. CDR3 length: 13 amino acids. V lost 8 bases, J lost 3 bases, and 4 bases stayed unmatched. Germline lookup yields CDR1 SGHTS and CDR2 YDEGEE. The CDR3 coding sequence is TGTGCCAGTGGGACAGGGGTTTACTATGGCTACACCTTC. It is translated as CASGTGVYYGYTF.

CDR3 sequence reads: CASSQVAGGFYNEQFF. CDR3 sequence (DNA): TGCGCCAGCAGCCAAGTGGCGGGAGGCTTCTACAATGAGCAGTTCTTC. The chain employs TRBV4-3 and TRBJ2-1; 8 nucleotides align to TRBD2. CDR1 is LGHNA and CDR2 is YSLEER in the germline V gene. The junction had 5 bases not matched to a gene; V was cut back by 1 base and J by 3 bases. The CDR3 extends over 16 amino acids.

This clone has more than one count but fewer than ten. J is TRBJ1-2 and V is TRBV7-8, with 7 positions matching TRBD1. The V segment lost 5 bases and the J segment 1 base; nucleotides outside the gene matches: 4. There are 14 residues in the CDR3. Germline V gene lookup returns CDR1 SGHVS and CDR2 FQNEAQ. The CDR3 DNA reads TGTGCCAGCAGCCAAAGACAGGGTAACTATGGCTACACCTTC. It codes for CASSQRQGNYGYTF.

The chain uses TRBV5-1 and TRBJ2-7; 8 positions match TRBD1. Trimming at V came to 0 bases and at J to 6 bases, leaving 8 bases not matched to a gene. The CDR3 is 15 residues long. Per germline, CDR1 SGHRS and CDR2 YFSETQ. The CDR3: CASSLGTGSSAEQYF. The CDR3 nucleotides are TGCGCCAGCAGCTTGGGGACAGGGTCATCGGCCGAGCAGTACTTC. Looking up the rest from reference TRBV5-1 and TRBJ2-7 gives the full variable domain: KAGVTQTPRYLIKTRGQQVTLSCSPISGHRSVSWYQQTPGQGLQFLFEYFSETQRNKGNFPGRFSGRQFSNSRSEMNVSTLELGDSALYLCASSLGTGSSAEQYFGPGTRLTVT.

This clone has a single count. V gene TRBV6-6 combines with J gene TRBJ1-2; 7 bases fit TRBD1. Per germline, CDR1 MNHNY and CDR2 SVGAGI (reference sequence). Trimming at V came to 7 bases and at J to 8 bases, leaving 7 bases not matched to a gene. This CDR3 is 12 amino acids long. The CDR3 DNA sequence: TGTGCCAGCACCGCAAACAGGGGAGGCTACACCTTC. This sequence encodes CASTANRGGYTF.

V and J are TRBV10-2 and TRBJ2-1; 12 nucleotides line up with TRBD2. Germline CDR1 is WSHSY and CDR2 is SAAADI. The V and J ends lost 5 bases and 4 bases, in that order; junction bases with no gene match: 6. The CDR3 spans 16 residues. CDR3 in amino acids: CASSPTSGRTYNEQFF. The CDR3 DNA reads TGCGCCAGCAGTCCTACTAGCGGGAGGACTTACAATGAGCAGTTCTTC.

V is TRBV4-3 and J is TRBJ2-7; 8 bases map to TRBD2. The trim removed 4 bases at V and 1 base at J, leaving 9 bases unmatched. Germline CDR1 is LGHNA and CDR2 is YSLEER. The CDR3 is 16 residues long. CDR3 residues: CASSRTAGGPSYEQYF. The CDR3 DNA sequence: TGCGCCAGCAGCCGGACGGCGGGAGGCCCTTCCTACGAGCAGTACTTC.

The chain combines TRBV6-8 with TRBJ2-6, with no clear D. The V gene lost 5 bases and the J gene lost 0 bases, with 20 bases spanning the gap. Germline-derived CDR1 and CDR2 are MNHGY and SAAAGT. This CDR3 contains 19 residues. The CDR3 reads CASSPVPRHTSSGANVLTF. CDR3 nucleotides: TGTGCCAGCAGTCCCGTCCCGCGACACACATCCTCTGGGGCCAACGTCCTGACTTTC.

The chain is built from TRBV2 and TRBJ2-5, with TRBD2 matching 7 bases. Looked up from germline, CDR1 is SNHLY and CDR2 is FYNNEI. V lost 4 bases and J lost 2; bases outside the gene matches: 7. This CDR3 is built from 15 residues. The CDR3 coding sequence is TGTGCCAGCAGTGTGGTGGGAGGGGCACAAGAGACCCAGTACTTC. Translating it yields CASSVVGGAQETQYF.

This chain links TRBV15 with TRBJ2-3; the D gene is possibly TRBD2 (5 bases). Trimming cost V 3 bases and J 3 bases, with 13 bases left between them. The CDR3 sequence is 15 residues long. CDR1 and CDR2 (germline): LNHNV, YYDKDF (reference sequence). The CDR3 bases are TGTGCCACCAGCAGCCGGGGTTCTGGGACAGATACGCAGTATTTT. It is translated as CATSSRGSGTDTQYF.

The chain uses TRBV7-8 and TRBJ1-5; maybe TRBD1 (5 bases). CDR1 SGHVS and CDR2 FQNEAQ come from the germline V gene. The CDR3 consists of 15 residues. The ends were cut back, 7 bases at V and 2 bases at J, with 15 bases in the middle. The CDR3 sequence is CASTDGGVGNQPQHF. CDR3 nucleotide sequence: TGTGCCAGCACCGACGGGGGTGTGGGCAATCAGCCCCAGCATTTT.